The clone carrying this T cell receptor (beta chain) is deemed medium-sized. The antigen is undetermined. The data derive from a study of early T cells in non-severe SARS-CoV-2 infection. Study overall: Chains were not paired, and sequencing was done on bulk RNA from unsorted whole blood. Overall study findings and caveats: Database matching using VDJdb favored anti-spike CD8 responses, with private and CD4 specificities left missing.

Each single cDNA molecule received a unique molecular identifier. TCRdb re-called the 5' RACE reads with MiXCR, one entry per CDR3 protein. The table shows 30,000 or so distinct CDR3 sequences, with around 7% occurring only once. This receptor was obtained from an adult who was a healthcare worker with PCR-confirmed SARS-CoV-2 infection or an uninfected control (not recorded which). Sequenced material: whole blood.

The CDR3 protein is CASSHRNHWDEQFF. The CDR3 DNA follows: TGTGCCAGCAGCCACCGGAACCATTGGGATGAGCAGTTCTTC. V gene TRBV11-1 combines with J gene TRBJ2-1, with no clear D. Germline CDR1 reads SGHAT; CDR2 reads FQDESV (reference sequence). This CDR3 comprises 14 residues. Trimming took off 5 bases at V and 8 bases at J, with 16 bases between the two ends.